Listed here are 13 T cell receptor beta chains from one sample, sequenced in a study of T cell responses to AZD1222 COVID-19 vaccine. The repertoire was sequenced with immunoSEQ multiplex PCR; TCRdb's copy has only in-frame clones and lacks some. The data show 96,000 or so clones, 80% to 90% seen once. This material consisted of peripheral blood, taken on day 0 of AZD1222 vaccination. These receptors came from an adult in good health.

The V and J genes are TRBV4-1 and TRBJ1-2; TRBD1 matches at 9 bases. The germline gives CDR1 MGHRA, CDR2 YSYEKL. This CDR3 spans 18 amino acids. With 4 bases clipped from V and 4 bases from J, the junction kept 16 bases outside the gene matches. For the CDR3, the DNA is TGCGCCAGCAGCCCTACACCGGGACAGGGCATCGGCCGCTATGGCTACACCTTC. Amino acids: CASSPTPGQGIGRYGYTF.

The chain combines TRBV3-1 (or the pseudogene TRBV3-2) with TRBJ1-5; D not certain. This CDR3 has 13 residues. V was cut by 4 bases and J by 4 bases, with 8 bases left in between. Germline V gives CDR1 LGHDT, CDR2 YNNKEL (reference sequence). CDR3 nucleotide sequence: TGTGCCAGCAGCCCCCGACCGAATCAGCCCCAGCATTTT. This translates into CASSPRPNQPQHF.

The chain employs TRBV6-1 and TRBJ1-1; D is ambiguous. There are 13 residues in the CDR3. V was shortened by 2 bases and J by 7 bases, with 11 bases between the two germline ends. CDR1 is MNHNS, CDR2 SASEGT, per germline. The CDR3 DNA reads TGTGCCAGCAGTGAAATGGGAGACGGTGAAGCTTTCTTT. Protein product: CASSEMGDGEAFF.

The V gene is TRBV6-6, the J gene TRBJ1-1, with 11 bases identical to TRBD1. This CDR3 is built from 15 residues. The J segment lost 9 bases and the V segment lost 2 bases, leaving 8 bases of the junction unmatched. CDR1 is MNHNY, CDR2 SVGAGI, per germline (reference sequence). The DNA of the CDR3 is TGTGCCAGCAGTTACAATCGGGACAGGGGGGGAAAAGCTTTCTTT. This gives the protein CASSYNRDRGGKAFF.

The chain uses TRBV7-2 and TRBJ2-2, with D unclear. Germline V gene data show CDR1 as SGHTA and CDR2 as FQGNSA. V lost 1 base, J lost 0 bases, and 6 bases lay in between. CDR3 length equals 15 residues. The CDR3 coding sequence is TGTGCCAGCAGCTTAGGTCCCGCGAACACCGGGGAGCTGTTTTTT. Translating gives CASSLGPANTGELFF.

The J gene is TRBJ1-6, the V gene TRBV15; unclear D gene. V was pared by 0 bases and J by 12 bases, with 15 bases between. Per the germline V gene, CDR1 is LNHNV and CDR2 is YYDKDF (reference sequence). This CDR3 region has 15 residues. The CDR3, as DNA: TGTGCCACCAGCAGAGATGATACCGGGCAGGAACCCCTCCACTTT. This codes for CATSRDDTGQEPLHF.

The chain uses TRBV11-2 and TRBJ2-1; D may match TRBD1 or TRBD2 (6 bases each). The CDR3 has 15 amino acids. V was trimmed by 5 bases and J by 6 bases, leaving 17 bases between them. Germline values: CDR1 SGHAT, CDR2 FQNNGV. The DNA of the CDR3 is TGTGCCAGCAGCCTGAACGGGGGCCTCCTCAATGAGCAGTTCTTC. This sequence encodes CASSLNGGLLNEQFF.

The chain employs TRBV29-1 and TRBJ2-1, with D unresolved. Germline V gene sequence: CDR1 SQVTM, CDR2 ANQGSEA. This CDR3 region has 12 residues. The germline V and J ends were trimmed by 2 bases and 5 bases, with 7 bases remaining between them. DNA of the CDR3: TGCAGCGTTGAACGGAATGACAATGAGCAGTTCTTC. This encodes CSVERNDNEQFF.

This clone showed up just a few times. This rearrangement joins TRBV27 to TRBJ2-5, with D perhaps matching TRBD2 (6 bases). Trimming left V 2 bases short and J 6 bases short, with 13 bases between. Germline V gene lookup returns CDR1 MNHEY and CDR2 SMNVEV (reference sequence). This CDR3 is built from 14 residues. The CDR3 reads CASSLAGIKKTQYF. For the CDR3, the DNA is TGTGCCAGCAGTTTAGCGGGAATAAAGAAGACCCAGTACTTC.

Concerning this clone: Other DNA sequences of this sample code for an identical CDR3. V usage is TRBV11-2 and J usage is TRBJ1-5, with no clear D. Looked up from germline, CDR1 is SGHAT and CDR2 is FQNNGV. The length of the CDR3 is 13 residues. Between the trimmed V and J ends, which lost 4 bases and 4 bases, there was a span of 8 bases. The CDR3 coding sequence is TGTGCCAGCAGCTCGCATCCAAATCAGCCCCAGCATTTT. It translates to CASSSHPNQPQHF.

This chain uses TRBV6-6 with TRBJ2-3; TRBD2 matches 11 bases. V shed 6 bases, J shed 8 bases, and the junction held 10 bases outside the gene matches. The CDR3 covers 15 residues. The germline CDR1 and CDR2 sequences are MNHNY and SVGAGI (reference sequence). CDR3 sequence: CASSPSGGIRGTQYF. The CDR3 nucleotides read TGTGCCAGCAGCCCTAGCGGGGGGATTCGGGGTACGCAGTATTTT.

The J gene is TRBJ1-1, the V gene TRBV27; D may be TRBD1 (5 bases). The CDR3 contains 15 residues. V lost 5 bases and J lost 1, with 14 bases in between. Germline loops: CDR1 MNHEY, CDR2 SMNVEV (reference sequence). The CDR3 loop is CASSALQESNTEAFF. CDR3 nucleotides: TGTGCCAGCAGTGCATTACAGGAATCGAACACTGAAGCTTTCTTT.

This chain joins TRBV19 and TRBJ2-1; D is possibly TRBD1 (5 bases). Germline values: CDR1 LNHDA, CDR2 SQIVND (reference sequence). The CDR3 length is 13 residues. Trimming removed 4 bases from V and 5 bases from J, with 9 bases in between. DNA for the CDR3: TGTGCCAGTAGTACGCAGGGAAACAATGAGCAGTTCTTC. Translating it yields CASSTQGNNEQFF.